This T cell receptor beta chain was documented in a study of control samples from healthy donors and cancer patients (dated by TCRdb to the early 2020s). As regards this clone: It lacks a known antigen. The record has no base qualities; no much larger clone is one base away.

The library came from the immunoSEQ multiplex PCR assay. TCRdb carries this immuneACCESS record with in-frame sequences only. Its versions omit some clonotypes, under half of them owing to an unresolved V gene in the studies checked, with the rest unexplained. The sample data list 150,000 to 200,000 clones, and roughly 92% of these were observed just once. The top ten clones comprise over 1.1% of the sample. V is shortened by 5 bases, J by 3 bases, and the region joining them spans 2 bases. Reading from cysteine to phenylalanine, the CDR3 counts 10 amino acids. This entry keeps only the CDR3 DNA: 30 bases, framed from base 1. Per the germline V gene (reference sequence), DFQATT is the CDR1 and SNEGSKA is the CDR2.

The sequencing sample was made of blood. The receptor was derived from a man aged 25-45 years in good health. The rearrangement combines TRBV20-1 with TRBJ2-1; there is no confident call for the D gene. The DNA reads TGCAGTGCTGGCTACAATGAGCAGTTCTTC. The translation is CSAGYNEQFF.